This T cell receptor beta chain stems from a study of early T cells in non-severe SARS-CoV-2 infection. Overall study context: Sequencing input comprised bulk RNA from unsorted whole blood; chain pairing was not available. Findings and caveats of the study: Matching with VDJdb favored anti-spike CD8 responses (missing private and CD4 specificities).

Of note for this clonotype: Antigen: not known. A much larger clone lies a single base off, so this may be a read error.

Attachment of unique molecular identifiers to individual cDNA molecules was performed. TCRdb reprocessed the 5' RACE reads via MiXCR and lists one record per CDR3 protein. The table lists over 100,000 distinct CDR3 sequences, less than 15% of them singletons. The sequencing input was whole blood. This clonotype was obtained from an adult who was a healthcare worker with PCR-confirmed SARS-CoV-2 infection or an uninfected control (not recorded which).

Written as DNA, the CDR3 is TGTGCCAGCAAAAGTAGTAGAGAGTCCACCTACAATGAGCAGTTCTTC. It codes for CASKSSRESTYNEQFF. The chain joins TRBV12-3 or TRBV12-4 to TRBJ2-1; D remains ambiguous. This CDR3 is built from 16 residues. Trimming left V 7 bases short and J 2 bases short, with 18 bases between.